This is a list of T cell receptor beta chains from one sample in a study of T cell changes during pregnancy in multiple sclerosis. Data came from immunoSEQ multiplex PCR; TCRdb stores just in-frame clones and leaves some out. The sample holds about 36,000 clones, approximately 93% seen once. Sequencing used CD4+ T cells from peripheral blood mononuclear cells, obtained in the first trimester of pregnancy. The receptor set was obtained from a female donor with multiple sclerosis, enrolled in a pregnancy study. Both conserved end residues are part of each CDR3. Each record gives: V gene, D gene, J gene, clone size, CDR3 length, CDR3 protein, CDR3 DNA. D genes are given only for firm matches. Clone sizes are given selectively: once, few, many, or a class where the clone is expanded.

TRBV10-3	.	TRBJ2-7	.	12	CATAALTYEQYF	TGTGCCACCGCGGCCCTTACCTACGAGCAGTACTTC
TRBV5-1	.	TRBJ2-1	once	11	CASSFSNEQFF	TGCGCCAGCAGCTTTAGCAATGAGCAGTTCTTC
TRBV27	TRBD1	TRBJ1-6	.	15	CASSLLGQNNSPLHF	TGTGCCAGCAGTTTATTGGGACAGAATAATTCACCCCTCCACTTT
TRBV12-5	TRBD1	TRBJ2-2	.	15	CASGLVQGDTGELFF	TGTGCTAGTGGTTTGGTACAGGGGGACACCGGGGAGCTGTTTTTT
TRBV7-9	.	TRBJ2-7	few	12	CASRDNSYEQYF	TGTGCCAGCCGGGACAACTCCTACGAGCAGTACTTC
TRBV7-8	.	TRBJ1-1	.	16	CASSSTYRVERTEAFF	TGTGCCAGCAGCTCAACCTACAGGGTTGAACGGACTGAAGCTTTCTTT
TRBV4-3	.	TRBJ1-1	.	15	CASSQGPKRDIEAFF	TGCGCCAGCAGCCAAGGCCCGAAACGGGACATTGAAGCTTTCTTT
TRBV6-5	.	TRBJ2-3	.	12	CASSLDRYTQYF	TGTGCCAGCAGCCTAGATAGGTATACGCAGTATTTT
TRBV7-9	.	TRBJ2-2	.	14	CASSSDRHTGELFF	TGTGCCAGCAGCTCTGACAGACACACCGGGGAGCTGTTTTTT
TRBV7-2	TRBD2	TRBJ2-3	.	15	CASSPGTSGIDTQYF	TGTGCCAGCAGTCCGGGGACTAGCGGTATCGATACGCAGTATTTT
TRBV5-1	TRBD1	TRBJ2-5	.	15	CASSPKGQGQETQYF	TGCGCCAGCAGCCCTAAAGGACAGGGGCAAGAGACCCAGTACTTC
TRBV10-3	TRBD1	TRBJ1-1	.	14	CAIRDRGDSTEAFF	TGTGCCATCAGGGACAGGGGGGATAGCACTGAAGCTTTCTTT
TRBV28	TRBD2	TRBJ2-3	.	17	CASSRSSSGRAADTQYF	TGTGCCAGCAGTAGATCATCTAGCGGGAGGGCGGCAGATACGCAGTATTTT
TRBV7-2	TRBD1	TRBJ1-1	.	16	CASSLIAGGADTEAFF	TGTGCCAGCAGCTTAATAGCAGGGGGCGCGGACACTGAAGCTTTCTTT